Sequencing of this T cell receptor (beta chain) was carried out in a study of naive and memory T cell subsets. Findings of the study overall: Possibly reflecting memory cells re-expressing CD45RA, a few larger clonotypes occurred in naive repertoires, especially CD8. TCR abundance followed a power law differing between naive and memory subsets. Gini index rose across naive, CM, EM and EMRA in CD4 and CD8.

Both TRBC1 and TRBC2 were covered by a beta constant-region primer of two equimolar oligonucleotides. The ligated cDNA underwent four PCR rounds using SP2 and nested alpha and beta constant-region primers. TCRdb processed the UMI-ligation and nested PCR reads anew with MiXCR; each CDR3 protein has one entry. This sample has around 140,000 distinct CDR3 sequences, with 22% found just once. The germline CDR1 and CDR2 sequences are SGHAT and FQNNGV. The CDR3 sequence is 16 residues long. Between the trimmed V and J ends, which lost 5 bases and 2 bases, there was a span of 16 bases. This clonotype was picked up many times. Its specificity is unknown.

What was sequenced was naive CD4+ T cells from blood. The rearrangement joins TRBV11-2 to TRBJ1-5; tentative D call: TRBD1 (6 bases). The clonotype originates from a human donor in good health. The CDR3 nucleotides read TGTGCCAGCAGCCCCCTGGGGGGCAGTGGCAATCAGCCCCAGCATTTT. Protein: CASSPLGGSGNQPQHF.